The source of this T cell receptor (beta chain) is a study of T cell responses to AZD1222 COVID-19 vaccine (dated by TCRdb to 2020 to 2023). With respect to the entire study: TCR sequencing covered more than 230 trial participants: about 210 given two doses of AZD1222 and approximately 25 given two doses of MenACWY control vaccine. Trial participants were enrolled by age into subgroups of 18-55, 56-69 and 70-plus years, and around 150, 28 and 57 TCR-sequenced participants, respectively, were included in these subgroups. Beyond this particular receptor, the publication reports: Most participants were white British and females outnumbered males, and the authors suggested that clonal diversity may have been underestimated. Because no day 14 peak-response samples were available, the repertoires could be characterized only after the peak T cell response. In the small 56-69-year group, the increase in depth fell short of significance, most likely because of low power. After two AZD1222 doses, spike-specific TCR breadth and depth were significantly higher than at day 0 and than in MenACWY recipients. Epitopes outside the regions mutated in the B.1.351 and B.1.1.7 variants were reportedly recognized by nearly half of the unique spike-specific TCRs. Vaccine-associated CD4 TCRs spanned the whole spike protein, with dominant responses in regions 160-218 and 743-854. Conclusions about previously exposed vaccinees were limited because only a handful of AZD1222 recipients were SARS-CoV-2 seropositive at baseline.

The CDR3 regions of human TCRbeta chains were subjected to immunosequencing. As for how the authors treated the data: Repertoire TCRs were matched against a reference library of SARS-CoV-2-specific TCRs generated with the MIRA antigen-specificity platform. Breadth was defined as the fraction of unique TCRs that were SARS-CoV-2-associated. Depth was defined as the fraction of total T cells that were SARS-CoV-2-associated. Using the MIRA data, each spike-specific TCR was mapped to the spike region that the TCR reacts to and placed in a CD4 or CD8 class. Log10-transformed breadth and depth values were compared by one-way ANOVA with Sidak's multiple comparisons tests. The source is immuneACCESS, and TCRdb retained only in-frame sequences with V and J called. Part of the clones is not carried over; for the studies checked, unresolved V genes explain less than half of this, and the remainder is unexplained. That table furnishes V, J and clone size, whereas the DNA furnished D and trimming. Here the sample has approximately 120,000 clones; approximately 85% occur a single time. The top ten hold 4.4% of the sample.

Concerning this clone itself: The antigen this receptor binds is unknown. No base quality information exists; no much larger clone differs at one position.

The time point label here, explained by the study, means: about 28 days (+/-7) after the second vaccine dose. AZD1222 recipients whose second dose came at about 4 weeks and those whose second dose came at about 12 weeks were combined into one group, since spike-specific TCR depth and breadth did not differ between the two schedules. Samples from vaccinated people were obtained from the UK trials COV001 and COV002, which included a single-blind randomized controlled phase 2/3 trial of AZD1222 (ChAdOx1 nCoV-19) in healthy adults. For TCRbeta chain sequencing, PBMC samples from trial participants were taken at day 0 and at day 28 after the second dose. Source: peripheral blood, taken 28 days after the second AZD1222 dose. The receptor was derived from an adult who received the AZD1222 COVID-19 vaccine.

This receptor carries the CDR3 CASSWGTQETQYF. The nucleotides are TGTGCCAGTAGTTGGGGTACCCAAGAGACCCAGTACTTC. This chain joins TRBV19 to TRBJ2-5; the D gene is not confidently resolved. From a lookup of the germline V gene (reference sequence), CDR1 and CDR2 are LNHDA and SQIVND. The CDR3 has 13 amino acids, counting the end cysteine and phenylalanine. Of the read, only the CDR3 DNA is kept; its 39 bases are in frame from base 1. Trimming costs V 5 bases and J 1 base, and their ends lie 8 bases apart.